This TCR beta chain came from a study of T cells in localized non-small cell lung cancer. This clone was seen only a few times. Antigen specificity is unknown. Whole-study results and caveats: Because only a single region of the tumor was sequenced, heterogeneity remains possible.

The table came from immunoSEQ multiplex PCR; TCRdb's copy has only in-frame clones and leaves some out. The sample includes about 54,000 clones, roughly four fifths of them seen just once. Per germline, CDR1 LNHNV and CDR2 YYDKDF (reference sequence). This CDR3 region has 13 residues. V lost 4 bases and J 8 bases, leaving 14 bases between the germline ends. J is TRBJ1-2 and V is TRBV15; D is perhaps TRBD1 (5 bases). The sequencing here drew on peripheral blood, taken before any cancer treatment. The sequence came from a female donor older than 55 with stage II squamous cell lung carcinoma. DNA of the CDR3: TGTGCCACCAGCATGAGGCAGGGAAGCGGCTACACCTTC. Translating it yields CATSMRQGSGYTF.